This T cell receptor (beta chain) was recorded in a study of Ad26.COV2.S vaccination and SARS-CoV-2 variants. Study at large: The study gave Ad26.COV2.S intramuscularly, once or twice 56 days apart. Notes on the study in general: Spike-specific TCR breadth in vaccine recipients exceeded that seen in placebo recipients. The TCR breadth and depth analyses may have produced an underestimate of total T cell responses.

Concerning this clone: Its antigen remains unknown.

Sequencing used immunoSEQ multiplex PCR; TCRdb keeps in-frame clones, though not all of them. This sample has about 400,000 clones, with approximately 92% found just once. CDR1 is MDHEN and CDR2 is SYDVKM in the germline V gene. Losses at the gene ends were 8 bases for V and 6 bases for J; bases not matched to a gene: 8. CDR3 length equals 15 residues. As for treatment: roughly 19 received Ad26.COV2.S at low or high dose, single or two shots; 5 received placebo; per-sample allocation not given. It was on day 63 after the first vaccine or placebo injection that samples were taken. The rearrangement joins TRBV28 to TRBJ1-6, with 9 bases lining up with TRBD1. The TCR originated in a person aged 18 to 65 who received the Ad26.COV2.S COVID-19 vaccine or a placebo. The sequences come from peripheral blood, collected in a trial of Ad26.COV2.S vaccine versus placebo. CDR3 residues: CASGAPGQGNSPLHF. The CDR3 DNA follows: TGTGCCAGCGGCGCCCCGGGACAGGGTAATTCACCCCTCCACTTT.